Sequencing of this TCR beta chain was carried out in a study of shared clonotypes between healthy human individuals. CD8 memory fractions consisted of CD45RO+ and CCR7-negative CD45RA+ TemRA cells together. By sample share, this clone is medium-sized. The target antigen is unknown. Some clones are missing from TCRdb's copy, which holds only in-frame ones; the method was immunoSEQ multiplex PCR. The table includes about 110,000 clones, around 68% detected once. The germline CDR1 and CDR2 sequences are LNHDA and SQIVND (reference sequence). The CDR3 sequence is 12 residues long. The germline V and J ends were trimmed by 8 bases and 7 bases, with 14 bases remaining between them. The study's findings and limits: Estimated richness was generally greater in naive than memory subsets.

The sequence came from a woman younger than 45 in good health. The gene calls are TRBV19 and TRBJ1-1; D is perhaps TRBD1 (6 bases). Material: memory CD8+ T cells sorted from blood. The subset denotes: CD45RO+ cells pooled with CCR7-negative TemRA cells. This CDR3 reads CASDTGNFEAFF. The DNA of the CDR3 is TGTGCCAGTGATACAGGGAACTTTGAAGCTTTCTTT.